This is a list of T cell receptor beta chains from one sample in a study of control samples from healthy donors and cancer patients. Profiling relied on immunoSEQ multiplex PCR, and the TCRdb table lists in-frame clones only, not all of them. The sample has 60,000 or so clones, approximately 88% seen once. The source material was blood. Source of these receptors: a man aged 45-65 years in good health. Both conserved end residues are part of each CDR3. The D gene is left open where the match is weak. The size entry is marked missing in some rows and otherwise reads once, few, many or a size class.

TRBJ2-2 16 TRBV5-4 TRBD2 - TGTGCCAGCAGCAAAACCCTAGCGGGAGCGGCCGGGGAGCTGTTTTTT CASSKTLAGAAGELFF
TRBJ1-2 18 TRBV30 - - TGTGCCTGGAGCCCATCGGGGGCGAGGGACCGGCACAACTATGGCTACACCTTC CAWSPSGARDRHNYGYTF
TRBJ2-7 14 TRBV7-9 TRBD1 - TGTGCCAGCAGCCGGGGACAGGGGACCCACGAGCAGTACTTC CASSRGQGTHEQYF
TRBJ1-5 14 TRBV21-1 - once TGTGCCAGCATGCCGAGGAAGGGGCAACAGCCCCAGCATTTT CASMPRKGQQPQHF
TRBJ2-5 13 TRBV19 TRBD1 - TGTGCCAGTACCTCGGGACAGGCAGAGACCCAGTACTTC CASTSGQAETQYF
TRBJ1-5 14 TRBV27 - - TGTGCCAGCAGCATTGACAGGTACAATCAGCCCCAGCATTTT CASSIDRYNQPQHF
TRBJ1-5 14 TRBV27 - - TGTGCCAGCAGTAGGGCAGGGATCAATCAGCCCCAGCATTTT CASSRAGINQPQHF
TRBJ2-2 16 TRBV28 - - TGTGCCAGCTCCCTCTTATCCCGTGGGGACACCGGGGAGCTGTTTTTT CASSLLSRGDTGELFF
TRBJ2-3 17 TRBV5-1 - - TGCGCCAGCAGCTTGGCCATGGTAGCGGACCCCACAGATACGCAGTATTTT CASSLAMVADPTDTQYF
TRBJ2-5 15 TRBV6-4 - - TGTGCCAGCAGTGACTTCGAGGCAGGGGAAGGGACCCAGTACTTC CASSDFEAGEGTQYF
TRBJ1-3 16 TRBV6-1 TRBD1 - TGTGCCAGCAGTGCATACCGGGACAGGGAGAAGGGCACCATATATTTT CASSAYRDREKGTIYF
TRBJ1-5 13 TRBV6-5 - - TGTGCCAGCAGTTACTTACAGAATCAGCCCCAGCATTTT CASSYLQNQPQHF
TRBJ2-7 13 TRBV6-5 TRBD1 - TGTGCCAGCGACAGGGGGCCTTCCTACGAGCAGTACTTC CASDRGPSYEQYF
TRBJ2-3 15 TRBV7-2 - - TGTGCCAGCAGCTTAGCCGGCCCCAGCACAGATACGCAGTATTTT CASSLAGPSTDTQYF
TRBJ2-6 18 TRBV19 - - TGTGCCAGTAGTAACCTCCGGGACACACTCTCTGGGGCCAACGTCCTGACTTTC CASSNLRDTLSGANVLTF
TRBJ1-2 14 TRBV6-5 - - TGTGCCAGCAGTTACTCGAAGGCTAACTATGGCTACACCTTC CASSYSKANYGYTF
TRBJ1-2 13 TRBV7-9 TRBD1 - TGTGCCAGCAGCTTAGCACAGGGGTCTGGCTACACCTTC CASSLAQGSGYTF